These T cell receptor beta chains were read from a single sample in a study of monozygotic twins with inflammatory bowel disease. TCRdb processed the 5' RACE reads again and assigns one entry to each CDR3 protein, with no DNA. The sample shows about 43,000 distinct CDR3 sequences, and about 4.9% sits with its ten largest clones. Sequenced material: blood. These receptors were collected from a human donor with ulcerative colitis or Crohn's disease, or a healthy co-twin of an affected twin (not recorded which). Each CDR3 is given with its conserved first and last residue.

>TRBV19|TRBJ1-2
CASSIFGQGPHGYTF
>TRBV12-3/TRBV12-4|TRBJ1-6
CASSPDNYNSPLHF
>TRBV4-2|TRBJ2-5
CASSQVTATSGRQETQYF
>TRBV28|TRBJ2-7
CASQLTGLYEQYF
>TRBV5-1|TRBJ1-1
CASSLGTAVEAFF
>TRBV5-1|TRBJ2-7
CASSLDAGWTYEQYF
>TRBV28|TRBJ1-5
CASSDNREEGDQPQHF
>TRBV27|TRBJ1-6
CASSFGAVNSPLHF
>TRBV7-8|TRBJ2-5
CASSPPLARETQYF
>TRBV5-6|TRBJ1-5
CASSPDAGRILSNQPQHF
>TRBV7-2|TRBJ1-5
CASSYMSGANQPQHF
>TRBV6-2/TRBV6-3|TRBJ1-5
CASSRGNRGQPQHF
>TRBV29-1|TRBJ1-2
CSVESTANYGYTF
>TRBV19|TRBJ1-6
CASTARGQGRSDSPLHF
>TRBV12-3/TRBV12-4|TRBJ2-1
CASSPPGLYNEQFF
>TRBV6-1|TRBJ2-3
CASRGELVLNTQYF
>TRBV5-8|TRBJ2-6
CASSLARSGANVLTF
>TRBV20-1|TRBJ2-7
CSVPGLATGEQYF
>TRBV7-8|TRBJ2-7
CASSPSFGLDEQYF
>TRBV5-1|TRBJ1-6
CASSAAGTGGANSPLHF
>TRBV19|TRBJ1-1
CASGDRYTEAFF
>TRBV7-8|TRBJ2-4
CASSLLTGTGGGIQYF
>TRBV12-3/TRBV12-4|TRBJ2-4
CASIQGAGSKNIQYF
>TRBV6-6|TRBJ1-2
CASSGRGDGYTF
>TRBV20-1|TRBJ2-3
CSAKTSGASDTQYF
>TRBV20-1|TRBJ2-3
CSARGGRTTDTQYF
>TRBV7-3|TRBJ2-1
CASSLGKRGEQFF
>TRBV20-1|TRBJ2-7
CSASRGRPIDEQYF
>TRBV30|TRBJ1-1
CAWSGRISRGAPNTEAFF
>TRBV20-1|TRBJ2-1
CSASGTSGYNEQFF
>TRBV7-2|TRBJ2-1
CASSLPAVEQFF
>TRBV4-3|TRBJ2-2
CASSQDGRLGGATGELFF
>TRBV3-1|TRBJ2-7
CASSQTSGRLYEQYF
>TRBV10-2|TRBJ2-7
CASSEAGAYEQYF
>TRBV30|TRBJ2-7
CAWSPPPRLAVTYEQYF
>TRBV5-4|TRBJ1-4
CASSWGATGVNEKLFF
>TRBV7-2|TRBJ2-1
CASSEMRGGTRFF
>TRBV29-1|TRBJ2-3
CSVEEIGGQTQYF
>TRBV28|TRBJ2-7
CASSMTLRSGRGGEQYF
>TRBV4-1|TRBJ1-1
CASSQEPRARLNTEAFF
>TRBV5-1|TRBJ2-5
CASSSSRSFETQYF
>TRBV5-1|TRBJ2-4
CASSVGDRDYQYF
>TRBV6-2/TRBV6-3|TRBJ2-5
CASTRTGGASETQYF
>TRBV7-6|TRBJ1-1
CASRGRTGKNTEAFF
>TRBV7-2|TRBJ2-3
CASSLGGTSTDTQYF
>TRBV7-6|TRBJ2-5
CASNPPTSGGAGETQYF
>TRBV20-1|TRBJ1-3
CSAHKTGSGNTIYF
>TRBV4-1|TRBJ2-7
CASSQGSENPGEQYF
>TRBV20-1|TRBJ2-2
CSARWGLGELFF
>TRBV29-1|TRBJ1-3
CSVEKQASGNTIYF
>TRBV12-3/TRBV12-4|TRBJ2-1
CASSSTSGGFNEQFF
>TRBV7-9|TRBJ2-2
CASSSPGPRKPETNTGELFF
>TRBV7-2|TRBJ2-5
CASSLRSAGTETQYF